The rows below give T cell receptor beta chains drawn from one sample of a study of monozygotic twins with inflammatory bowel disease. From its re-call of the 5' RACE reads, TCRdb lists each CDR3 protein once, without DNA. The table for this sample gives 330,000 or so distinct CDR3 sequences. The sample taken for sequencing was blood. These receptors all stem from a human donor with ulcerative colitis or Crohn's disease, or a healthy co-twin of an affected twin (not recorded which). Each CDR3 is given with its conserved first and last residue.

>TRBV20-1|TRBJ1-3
CSARVAGAGNTIYF
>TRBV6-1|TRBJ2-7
CASSEVGVPGYEQYF
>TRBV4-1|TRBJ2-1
CASSQHLTPTYNEQFF
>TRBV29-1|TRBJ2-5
CSVFGLGSRGETQYF
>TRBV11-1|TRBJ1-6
CASSLAATGASSPLHF
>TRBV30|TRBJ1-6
CAWSRRAYNSPLHF
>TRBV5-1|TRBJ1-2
CASSPGHPDGYTF
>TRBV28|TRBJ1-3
CASSFLATGTTGNTIYF
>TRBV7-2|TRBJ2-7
CASSPWPYEQYF
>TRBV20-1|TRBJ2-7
CSARGLAEGYEQYF
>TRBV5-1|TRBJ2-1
CASSLGSSGAYNEQFF
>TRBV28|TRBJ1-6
CASSAPGALRNSPLHF
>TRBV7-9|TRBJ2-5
CASSPRLAGDQETQYF
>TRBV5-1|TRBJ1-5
CASSLDNSLGQPQHF
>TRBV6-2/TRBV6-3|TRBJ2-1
CASTETGIRVF
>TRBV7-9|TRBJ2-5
CASRPGGAGETQYF
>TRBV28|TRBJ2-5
CASTVRIQETQYF
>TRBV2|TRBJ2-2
CASILGGNTGELFF
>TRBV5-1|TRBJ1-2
CASSLDVGSFERYGYTF
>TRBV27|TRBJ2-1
CASSLRGTVNYNEQFF
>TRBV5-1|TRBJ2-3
CASSSADSGRADTQYF
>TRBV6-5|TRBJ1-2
CASRSGSYGYTF
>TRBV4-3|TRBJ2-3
CASSQDLAASTDTQYF
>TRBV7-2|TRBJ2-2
CATSRGLGTGELFF
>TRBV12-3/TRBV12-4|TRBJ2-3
CASSFNQGAGTDTQYF
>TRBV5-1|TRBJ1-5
CASSPKRDRGLISNQPQHF
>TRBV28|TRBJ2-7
CASSHRGPNEQYF
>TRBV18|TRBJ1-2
CASSPRSRGEWGGYTF
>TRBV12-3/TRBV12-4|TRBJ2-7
CASSLGLAGHYEQYF
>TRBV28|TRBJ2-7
CASKRTGGHEQYF
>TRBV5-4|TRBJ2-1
CASSSAASGEQFF
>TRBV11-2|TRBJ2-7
CASSLDPGSPVEQYF
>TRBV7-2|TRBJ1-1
CASSLRLNTEAFF
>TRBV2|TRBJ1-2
CASLNPFNYGYTF
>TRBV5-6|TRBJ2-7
CASSFPSAAHEQYF
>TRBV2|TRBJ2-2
CASSTKTGELFF
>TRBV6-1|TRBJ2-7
CASSPGGASSYEQYF
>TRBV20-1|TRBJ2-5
CSAGDSRLAEQPYQETQYF
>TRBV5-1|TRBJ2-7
CASRHRDGSYEQYF
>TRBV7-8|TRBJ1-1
CASSFPRNFGGNTEAFF
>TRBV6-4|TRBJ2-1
CASSEGPNNEQFF
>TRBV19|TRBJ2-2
CASSISLAANTGELFF
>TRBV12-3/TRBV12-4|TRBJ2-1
CASSLVAGGPRWNEQFF
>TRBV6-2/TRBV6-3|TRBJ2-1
CASSQAGGFYNEQFF
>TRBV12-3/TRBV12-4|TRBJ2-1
CASSITRDTYNEQFF
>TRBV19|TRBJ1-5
CASSTWTGDNQPQHF
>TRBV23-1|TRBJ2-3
CASSQAKDGDRTDTQYF
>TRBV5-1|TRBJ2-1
CASSPGTGTSWVNEQFF
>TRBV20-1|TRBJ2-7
CSARLAGRDYEQYF
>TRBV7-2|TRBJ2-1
CASSSQGAGGVYEQFF
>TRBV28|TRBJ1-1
CASSFPGTKGTEAFF
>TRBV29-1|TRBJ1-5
CSVSGGRSNQPQHF